The sequence of this T cell receptor beta chain was determined in a study of blood T cells in healthy people across ages. The use of a sample-barcoded 5' primer and a J-beta primer mix characterized a second PCR of about 6 to 12 cycles. Tags on each cDNA molecule came from a template-switch adaptor with 12 random nucleotides. Each of the samples gave a minimum of 2.5 million paired-end reads that contained CDR3. MiXCR, applied by TCRdb to the 5' RACE reads, yields one record per CDR3 protein. The sample lists fewer than 1,000,000 distinct CDR3 sequences; roughly 44% were seen once. The study drew donors from healthy Caucasian individuals in Russia aged roughly 6 to 100. CDR3 length: 14 amino acids. Trimming took off 4 bases at V and 1 base at J, with 10 bases between the two ends. Germline assignment: CDR1 MNHEY and CDR2 SMNVEV (reference sequence).

This TCR derives from a man aged 60 to 75 in good health. This chain joins TRBV27 and TRBJ1-2; the D gene is possibly TRBD1 (6 bases). Sample: blood. CDR3 nucleotide sequence: TGTGCCAGCAGTTCAGGGGCCCTTAACTATGGCTACACCTTC. It yields the protein CASSSGALNYGYTF.